This T cell receptor beta chain was found in a study of human T cells and chemical hapten exposure. This CDR3 has 17 residues. CDR1 SGHTA and CDR2 FQGNSA come from the germline V gene. V was pared by 0 bases and J by 6 bases, with 4 bases of the junction left unmatched. The time point denotes: patch test 1, 2 weeks after DPC sensitization. The treatment is: therapeutic diphenylcyclopropenone sensitization with weekly scalp DPC. Blood collection took place prior to placing each patch test. TCRdb re-derived calls from the RACE reads in MiXCR, one entry per CDR3 protein. The sample gives some 180,000 distinct CDR3 sequences, approximately 20% of which show up once; approximately 6.7% is in the top ten.

This specimen was whole blood, taken in connection with sensitization to the hapten diphenylcyclopropenone (DPC). The V and J genes are TRBV7-2 and TRBJ2-2; 13 bases agree with TRBD2. This clonotype was obtained from a woman between 45 and 60 years old with alopecia areata. Some clones in this sample may be carry-over from other donors' samples. CDR3 nucleotides: TGTGCCAGCAGCTTAGCACTAGCGGGAGGGATTGCCGGGGAGCTGTTTTTT. It is translated as CASSLALAGGIAGELFF.